The sample holds a few counts of the clone carrying this T cell receptor beta chain. This sample is part of a study of cytomegalovirus exposure and HLA in healthy donors. Germline trimming cut 6 bases from V and 8 bases from J; bases unmatched to any gene: 8. The CDR3 covers 14 residues. The germline gives CDR1 SNHLY, CDR2 FYNNEI. PCR primers comprised 60 Vbeta and 13 Jbeta primers. Data came from immunoSEQ multiplex PCR; TCRdb stores just in-frame clones and leaves some out. The table shows more than 95,000 clones, with roughly 72% occurring only once. The sample comprised PBMCs. The chain links TRBV2 to TRBJ2-1; 9 bases match TRBD1. This receptor was taken from a woman aged 50 to 60 in good health and CMV-seropositive. CDR3: CASRRGQGIDEQFF. CDR3 sequence (DNA): TGTGCCAGCAGGAGGGGACAGGGCATTGATGAGCAGTTCTTC.